Below, 16 T cell receptor beta chains from the same sample are listed, as sequenced in a study of control samples from healthy donors and cancer patients. TCRdb's table, derived via immunoSEQ multiplex PCR, lists solely in-frame clones and lacks some. The table includes about 130,000 clones, 75% to 95% detected once. Sequenced input: blood. These receptor sequences come from a man aged 18 to 29 in good health.

The chain uses TRBV11-2 and TRBJ1-4; unclear D gene. Deletions cut 5 bases from V and 8 bases from J, with 15 bases between. Looked up from germline, CDR1 is SGHAT and CDR2 is FQNNGV. The CDR3 extends over 14 amino acids. CDR3 residues: CASSPWAGGEKLFF. CDR3 nucleotides: TGTGCCAGCAGCCCATGGGCCGGCGGCGAAAAACTGTTTTTT.

The chain uses TRBV7-9 and TRBJ2-2; no definite D call. This CDR3 spans 15 amino acids. Germline V gene data show CDR1 as SEHNR and CDR2 as FQNEAQ (reference sequence). V was cut by 4 bases and J by 4 bases, with 13 bases left in between. The chain's CDR3 is CASSSSRTGTGELFF. The CDR3 DNA follows: TGTGCCAGCAGCTCCTCGCGGACCGGCACCGGGGAGCTGTTTTTT.

The V call is TRBV6-6, the J call TRBJ2-3, with 12 bases lining up with TRBD2. Per the germline V gene, CDR1 is MNHNY and CDR2 is SVGAGI (reference sequence). J gave up 6 bases and V 5 bases, and 15 bases lay outside the gene matches. This CDR3 is 18 amino acids long. CDR3 sequence: CASSPAPRTSGVWDTQYF. CDR3 bases: TGTGCCAGCAGTCCCGCCCCCCGGACTAGCGGGGTTTGGGATACGCAGTATTTT.

The chain employs TRBV3-1 (or the pseudogene TRBV3-2) and TRBJ1-2; 8 nucleotides agree with TRBD1. The germline CDR1 and CDR2 sequences are LGHDT and YNNKEL (reference sequence). Trimming at V came to 4 bases and at J to 4 bases, leaving 8 bases not matched to a gene. CDR3 length: 15 residues. CDR3 nucleotides: TGTGCCAGCAGCCGGGGACTTGGACAGGGCTATGGCTACACCTTC. Protein: CASSRGLGQGYGYTF.

The gene calls are TRBV10-1 and TRBJ1-5, with D tentatively TRBD1 (6 bases). From germline, CDR1 is WNHNN and CDR2 SYGVQD (reference sequence). The CDR3 totals 10 residues. V lost 10 bases to trimming and J lost 8 bases, with 9 bases between them. The CDR3 sequence: CAIGTKPQHF. CDR3 DNA sequence: TGCGCCATCGGGACAAAGCCCCAGCATTTT.

The rearrangement joins TRBV7-7 to TRBJ1-6; a weak D match, TRBD1 (6 bases). V lost 5 bases to trimming and J lost 10 bases, with 12 bases between them. This CDR3 region has 13 residues. From germline, CDR1 is SSHAT and CDR2 FNYEAQ (reference sequence). The CDR3 region has the DNA TGTGCCAGCAGCACGAACAGGGACTCACCCCTCCACTTT. The encoded protein is CASSTNRDSPLHF. Looking up the rest from reference TRBV7-7 and TRBJ1-6 gives the full variable domain: GAGVSQSPRYKVTKRGQDVTLRCDPISSHATLYWYQQALGQGPEFLTYFNYEAQPDKSGLPSDRFSAERPEGSISTLTIQRTEQRDSAMYRCASSTNRDSPLHFGNGTRLTVT.

The chain links TRBV19 to TRBJ1-1; maybe TRBD1 (5 bases). Germline CDR1 is LNHDA and CDR2 is SQIVND (reference sequence). The V and J ends lost 2 bases and 4 bases respectively, with 11 bases between them. The CDR3 spans 14 residues. The CDR3 is CASSIKSRATEAFF. The CDR3 nucleotides read TGTGCCAGTAGTATAAAAAGCAGGGCCACTGAAGCTTTCTTT.

J is TRBJ2-2 and V is TRBV6-1; D may match TRBD1 or TRBD2 (5 bases each). The CDR3 is made up of 16 amino acids. Germline V gene data show CDR1 as MNHNS and CDR2 as SASEGT. V gave up 4 bases and J gave up 2 bases, with 14 bases separating them. DNA for the CDR3: TGTGCCAGCAGTGGGGGGTCTAACTTTAACACCGGGGAGCTGTTTTTT. Amino acid sequence: CASSGGSNFNTGELFF.

The chain is built from TRBV19 and TRBJ2-7, with 9 bases identical to TRBD1. V lost 6 bases and J lost 5; bases outside the gene matches: 11. Germline V gene data show CDR1 as LNHDA and CDR2 as SQIVND (reference sequence). The CDR3 is made up of 15 amino acids. The CDR3 DNA reads TGTGCCAGTAGCCAAACCGGGACAGGGTTCCACGAGCAGTACTTC. Amino acids: CASSQTGTGFHEQYF.

The V call is TRBV19, the J call TRBJ2-3, with 11 bases that match TRBD2. Germline loops: CDR1 LNHDA, CDR2 SQIVND (reference sequence). J was trimmed by 7 bases and V by 5 bases; bases with no gene match: 8. The CDR3 length is 15 residues. The CDR3 region is CASSPSSGGAYTQYF. As DNA, the CDR3 is TGTGCCAGTAGTCCAAGTAGCGGGGGGGCGTATACGCAGTATTTT.

The chain combines TRBV11-2 with TRBJ2-1, with TRBD2 matching over 10 bases. The V segment lost 4 bases and the J segment 8 bases; nucleotides outside the gene matches: 8. The length of the CDR3 is 15 residues. Per the germline V gene, CDR1 is SGHAT and CDR2 is FQNNGV. CDR3 sequence (DNA): TGTGCCAGCAGCTCTGAGCGGGGGGGCGCATATGAGCAGTTCTTC. Translating it yields CASSSERGGAYEQFF.

This chain links TRBV9 with TRBJ2-5, with 10 bases identical to TRBD2. The CDR3 runs to 15 residues. Germline CDR1 SGDLS, CDR2 YYNGEE. After removal of 2 bases from V and 5 bases from J, the junction contained 6 bases not matched to a gene. The CDR3 loop reads CASSVISGLAETQYF. DNA of the CDR3: TGTGCCAGCAGCGTTATATCGGGACTAGCGGAGACCCAGTACTTC.

The rearrangement joins TRBV12-5 to TRBJ2-3, with D perhaps assigned TRBD1 or TRBD2 (6 bases each). Looked up from germline, CDR1 is LGHNT and CDR2 is FRNRAP. V lost 4 bases to trimming and J lost 0 bases, with 14 bases between them. The CDR3 covers 16 residues. The DNA for the CDR3 is TGTGCTAGTGGTTACCCCCAGGGGACTAGCACAGATACGCAGTATTTT. This translates into CASGYPQGTSTDTQYF.

The chain has TRBV7-9 and TRBJ2-1, with 13 positions matching TRBD2. The CDR3 runs to 15 residues. J gave up 5 bases and V 5 bases, and 3 bases lay outside the gene matches. CDR1 and CDR2 from the germline V gene are SEHNR and FQNEAQ (reference sequence). This CDR3 is CASSPGLAGNNEQFF. In DNA, the CDR3 is TGTGCCAGCAGCCCGGGACTAGCGGGGAACAATGAGCAGTTCTTC.

The chain links TRBV7-2 to TRBJ1-6, with D perhaps matching TRBD1 (5 bases). Germline CDR1 and CDR2: SGHTA and FQGNSA. CDR3 length: 16 amino acids. V was trimmed by 1 base and J by 5 bases, leaving 12 bases between them. This CDR3 reads CASSLVSGLDNSPLHF. CDR3 DNA: TGTGCCAGCAGCTTAGTTTCGGGACTGGATAATTCACCCCTCCACTTT.

The V gene is TRBV3-1 (or the pseudogene TRBV3-2), the J gene TRBJ2-2; TRBD2 aligns across 7 bases. Germline loops: CDR1 LGHDT, CDR2 YNNKEL (reference sequence). The CDR3 is 15 residues long. V shed 4 bases and J 6 bases; nucleotides not matched to a gene: 8. CDR3 nucleotides: TGTGCCAGCAGCCTCCGGGGAGGGGCCGCCGGGGAGCTGTTTTTT. Its translation: CASSLRGGAAGELFF.